In its sample, the clone carrying this T cell receptor beta chain was seen many times. What it recognizes is unknown. This library used around 0.4 ug RNA and molecular barcoded adaptors spanning alpha/delta and beta/gamma chains. One entry per CDR3 protein results from TCRdb running MiXCR on the reads. Among approximately 93,000 distinct CDR3 sequences listed, roughly 21% were seen once. The entry originates in a study of read filtering for tumor transcriptome and immune sequencing. Study at large: Under 10 patients were R-ISS I, 16 were R-ISS II, 6 or 7 were R-ISS III. Study observations and caveats: About four fifths of IR-seq clonotypes had a single read, yet these held approximately 3.7% of reads.

At the time of active disease, bone marrow was collected from every patient. This CDR3 region has 17 residues. Per germline, CDR1 ENHRY and CDR2 SYGVKD. Losses at the gene ends were 6 bases for V and 2 bases for J; bases not matched to a gene: 14. The rearrangement uses TRBV10-3 and TRBJ2-3; TRBD1 matches 7 bases. What was sequenced was a population of CD138-negative cells sorted from bone marrow. The receptor was isolated from a donor at least 40 years old with multiple myeloma. This CDR3 is CAISFNTGVGTTDTQYF. Here the CDR3 DNA reads TGTGCCATCAGCTTTAATACAGGGGTGGGAACCACAGATACGCAGTATTTT.